Listed here are 32 T cell receptor beta chains from one sample, sequenced in a study of memory CD4+ T cells and cytomegalovirus serostatus (dated by TCRdb to about 2019). Library construction relied on the immunoSEQ multiplex PCR assay. The immuneACCESS repertoire file appears here via TCRdb, limited to in-frame rearrangements. These files lack a portion of the clones; in checked studies, under half of the deficit traces to unresolved V genes, and the cause of the others is not known. This sample lists tens of thousands of clones; approximately 80% were detected once. The ten largest clones add up to 4% to 5% of the sample. A FACSAria II was used to sort memory CD4+ T cells, defined as single viable CD3+CD4+CD8-CD45RO+ cells. Sequenced: memory CD4+ T cells from blood. These receptor sequences come from an adult in good health and CMV-seropositive.

The chain has TRBV28 and TRBJ1-2; TRBD1 is a possible D gene (6 bases). Germline loops: CDR1 MDHEN, CDR2 SYDVKM. The CDR3 totals 14 residues. The germline V and J ends were trimmed by 8 bases and 1 base, with 14 bases remaining between them. In nucleotides, the CDR3 is TGTGCCAGCGTCTTGGGGGGCAGTAACTATGGCTACACCTTC. Protein sequence: CASVLGGSNYGYTF.

This clone has more than one count but fewer than ten. The chain couples TRBV6-5 to TRBJ1-2; a weak D match, TRBD1 (6 bases). The CDR3 is 14 residues long. V was trimmed by 0 bases and J by 8 bases, leaving 13 bases between them. Germline values: CDR1 MNHEY, CDR2 SVGAGI. The CDR3 nucleotides are TGTGCCAGCAGTTACTCGTCGCGGGGGGGCGGCTACACCTTC. Translated: CASSYSSRGGGYTF.

The chain recombines TRBV9 with TRBJ1-6; 7 bases agree with TRBD1. Trimming cost V 3 bases and J 0 bases; bases outside gene matches: 6. Germline V lookup: CDR1 SGDLS, CDR2 YYNGEE. This CDR3 contains 17 residues. CDR3 sequence reads: CASSANRGSSYNSPLHF. The CDR3 DNA follows: TGTGCCAGCAGCGCAAACAGGGGCAGCTCCTATAATTCACCCCTCCACTTT.

The V gene is TRBV28, the J gene TRBJ2-3; D call uncertain. Germline values: CDR1 MDHEN, CDR2 SYDVKM. V was pared by 6 bases and J by 3 bases, with 13 bases between. This CDR3 is built from 14 residues. The CDR3 region has the DNA TGTGCCAGCAGCCGACGGCTATGGACAGATACGCAGTATTTT. It encodes CASSRRLWTDTQYF.

V is TRBV2 and J is TRBJ2-1; D unresolved. This CDR3 has 13 residues. The germline CDR1 and CDR2 sequences are SNHLY and FYNNEI. V lost 6 bases and J lost 9, with 15 bases in between. The CDR3 is CASRPDAAVEQFF. The CDR3 region has the DNA TGTGCCAGCAGGCCCGACGCCGCAGTTGAGCAGTTCTTC. The whole variable domain, filled in from reference TRBV2 and TRBJ2-1, reads EPEVTQTPSHQVTQMGQEVILRCVPISNHLYFYWYRQILGQKVEFLVSFYNNEISEKSEIFDDQFSVERPDGSNFTLKIRSTKLEDSAMYFCASRPDAAVEQFFGPGTRLTVL.

The chain employs TRBV9 and TRBJ2-1, with 12 positions matching TRBD2. With V trimmed by 4 bases and J by 5 bases, 4 bases remained unmatched. Germline V gene sequence: CDR1 SGDLS, CDR2 YYNGEE. This CDR3 is built from 15 residues. For the CDR3, the DNA is TGTGCCAGCAGCCCCGGACTAGCGGGAAACAATGAGCAGTTCTTC. Protein sequence: CASSPGLAGNNEQFF. The variable domain in full, completed from reference TRBV9 and TRBJ2-1, reads DSGVTQTPKHLITATGQRVTLRCSPRSGDLSVYWYQQSLDQGLQFLIQYYNGEERAKGNILERFSAQQFPDLHSELNLSSLELGDSALYFCASSPGLAGNNEQFFGPGTRLTVL.

The chain links TRBV19 to TRBJ1-1; a weak D match, TRBD1 (6 bases). CDR1 and CDR2 from the germline V gene are LNHDA and SQIVND (reference sequence). The CDR3 totals 16 residues. Trimming left V 3 bases short and J 0 bases short, with 14 bases between. CDR3 protein: CASSITQGRLNTEAFF. CDR3 coding DNA: TGTGCCAGTAGTATTACACAGGGCAGGCTGAACACTGAAGCTTTCTTT. Based on the CDR3 plus reference TRBV19 and TRBJ1-1, the full variable domain is DGGITQSPKYLFRKEGQNVTLSCEQNLNHDAMYWYRQDPGQGLRLIYYSQIVNDFQKGDIAEGYSVSREKKESFPLTVTSAQKNPTAFYLCASSITQGRLNTEAFFGQGTRLTVV.

The chain is built from TRBV5-4 and TRBJ2-1; D is perhaps TRBD1 (6 bases). CDR1 is SGHNT, CDR2 YYREEE, per germline (reference sequence). Trimming removed 4 bases at V and 3 bases at J, with 14 bases between. The CDR3 length is 15 residues. The chain's CDR3 is CASSIGSGVYNEQFF. The CDR3 DNA follows: TGTGCCAGCAGCATTGGCTCAGGGGTCTACAATGAGCAGTTCTTC. The whole variable domain, filled in from reference TRBV5-4 and TRBJ2-1, reads ETGVTQSPTHLIKTRGQQVTLRCSSQSGHNTVSWYQQALGQGPQFIFQYYREEENGRGNFPPRFSGLQFPNYSSELNVNALELDDSALYLCASSIGSGVYNEQFFGPGTRLTVL.

This chain connects TRBV13 to TRBJ2-1; TRBD2 is a possible D gene (5 bases). The CDR3 extends over 15 amino acids. V dropped 5 bases and J dropped 2 bases, with 13 bases sitting between them. Germline loops: CDR1 PRHDT, CDR2 FYEKMQ (reference sequence). DNA of the CDR3: TGTGCCAGCAGCATGACTACCTTAGCCTACAATGAGCAGTTCTTC. This codes for CASSMTTLAYNEQFF. Complete variable domain (other parts from reference TRBV13 and TRBJ2-1): AAGVIQSPRHLIKEKRETATLKCYPIPRHDTVYWYQQGPGQDPQFLISFYEKMQSDKGSIPDRFSAQQFSDYHSELNMSSLELGDSALYFCASSMTTLAYNEQFFGPGTRLTVL.

This rearrangement joins TRBV21-1 to TRBJ1-1. TRBV21-1 is deemed a pseudogene. The CDR3 runs 16 residues. The CDR3 nucleotides read TGTGCCAGCAGCCTACCGGGGGCAGGGACTCACACTGAAGCTTTCTTT. Its translation: CASSLPGAGTHTEAFF.

J is TRBJ2-7 and V is TRBV7-6, with 8 bases that match TRBD1. The CDR3 loop spans 16 amino acids. From germline, CDR1 is SGHVS and CDR2 FNYEAQ. Trimming took 5 bases from V and 2 from J; bases not matched to a gene: 11. The CDR3 DNA follows: TGTGCCAGCAGCCCCAGGAGACAGGGGTCCACCTACGAGCAGTACTTC. The encoded protein is CASSPRRQGSTYEQYF.

V gene TRBV6-5 combines with J gene TRBJ1-1; D remains ambiguous. Trimming took off 5 bases at V and 0 bases at J, with 10 bases between the two ends. CDR1 is MNHEY, CDR2 SVGAGI, per germline. CDR3 length equals 14 residues. The CDR3 coding sequence is TGTGCCAGCAGTGCGGGTTCTTTGAACACTGAAGCTTTCTTT. It yields the protein CASSAGSLNTEAFF.

The chain joins TRBV27 to TRBJ2-1; D is undetermined. Germline CDR1 MNHEY, CDR2 SMNVEV (reference sequence). The length of the CDR3 is 13 residues. V dropped 2 bases and J dropped 6 bases, with 8 bases sitting between them. The CDR3 loop reads CASSLNRVNEQFF. The CDR3 region has the DNA TGTGCCAGCAGTTTAAATCGAGTCAATGAGCAGTTCTTC.

This clone has a handful of counts. This rearrangement joins TRBV5-6 to TRBJ2-3; D possibly corresponds to TRBD2 (6 bases). Per the germline V gene, CDR1 is SGHDT and CDR2 is YYEEEE. The CDR3 runs to 14 residues. V gave up 4 bases and J gave up 1 base, with 10 bases separating them. CDR3: CASSRAGRTDTQYF. In DNA form, the CDR3 reads TGTGCCAGCAGCCGAGCGGGTCGCACAGATACGCAGTATTTT.

The rearrangement joins TRBV28 to TRBJ2-7; 7 bases fit TRBD2. Germline assignment: CDR1 MDHEN and CDR2 SYDVKM. V was clipped by 6 bases and J by 5 bases; unmatched bases: 13. The CDR3 loop spans 15 amino acids. The CDR3: CASSDPAGPRNEQYF. The DNA for the CDR3 is TGTGCCAGCAGCGACCCAGCGGGACCGAGGAACGAGCAGTACTTC.

The rearrangement links TRBV28 to TRBJ1-1, with unresolved D. Trimming shortened V by 4 bases and J by 3 bases, and 12 bases separated the two germline ends. CDR1 is MDHEN, CDR2 SYDVKM, per germline. CDR3 length: 14 residues. CDR3 amino acids: CASSSPASDTEAFF. The DNA for the CDR3 is TGTGCCAGCAGTTCCCCCGCCAGTGACACTGAAGCTTTCTTT.

The V gene is TRBV5-1, the J gene TRBJ1-6; 8 bases fit TRBD1. Germline V gene lookup returns CDR1 SGHRS and CDR2 YFSETQ. This CDR3 contains 15 residues. The V segment lost 4 bases and the J segment 5 bases; nucleotides outside the gene matches: 5. The CDR3 coding sequence is TGCGCCAGCAGCCGGGACAGGTCTAATAATTCACCCCTCCACTTT. Amino acids: CASSRDRSNNSPLHF.

The rearrangement joins TRBV2 to TRBJ2-7; 9 bases agree with TRBD2. The CDR3 has 12 residues. The junction had 8 bases not matched to a gene; V was cut back by 8 bases and J by 9 bases. The germline gives CDR1 SNHLY, CDR2 FYNNEI. The CDR3 DNA reads as TGTGCCAGCGAAGTTAGCGGGGGCCCGCAGTACTTC. Protein sequence: CASEVSGGPQYF.

This sequence joins TRBV11-2 and TRBJ2-1; 9 nucleotides line up with TRBD2. The trim removed 5 bases at V and 3 bases at J, leaving 5 bases unmatched. This CDR3 region has 15 residues. Germline V gene lookup returns CDR1 SGHAT and CDR2 FQNNGV. CDR3 residues: CASSALAGNYNEQFF. The CDR3 region has the DNA TGTGCCAGCAGCGCACTAGCGGGTAACTACAATGAGCAGTTCTTC.

This clone is categorized as medium-sized. The chain has TRBV19 and TRBJ2-2; unclear D gene. The CDR3 is 15 residues long. V lost 5 bases and J lost 4, with 14 bases in between. Looked up from germline, CDR1 is LNHDA and CDR2 is SQIVND (reference sequence). The CDR3 spells CASSLSGRFTGELFF. The CDR3 DNA follows: TGTGCCAGTAGTCTATCCGGCAGGTTCACCGGGGAGCTGTTTTTT.

This sequence joins TRBV5-6 and TRBJ1-3; unclear D gene. Germline V CDR1 and CDR2: SGHDT, YYEEEE. There are 15 residues in the CDR3. Trimming cost V 9 bases and J 0 bases, with 16 bases left between them. The CDR3: CATHSSGYSGNTIYF. DNA for the CDR3: TGTGCCACTCACAGTAGCGGGTACTCTGGAAACACCATATATTTT.

The chain joins TRBV10-2 to TRBJ2-7; 10 bases agree with TRBD1. CDR3 length: 15 residues. J lost 0 bases, V lost 9 bases, and 8 bases had no gene match. Germline lookup yields CDR1 WSHSY and CDR2 SAAADI. The DNA for the CDR3 is TGCGCCAGTCGCGTGGGACAGGGGTCCTCCTACGAGCAGTACTTC. Residues: CASRVGQGSSYEQYF.

This chain uses TRBV29-1 with TRBJ2-1, with TRBD1 matching over 9 bases. The CDR3 is made up of 15 amino acids. Germline values: CDR1 SQVTM, CDR2 ANQGSEA. Trimming removed 2 bases from V and 7 bases from J; junction bases left unmatched: 9. The CDR3 DNA reads as TGCAGCGTTGAACGGTGGGGACAGGGCGTGAATGAGCAGTTCTTC. Protein sequence: CSVERWGQGVNEQFF.

As regards this clone: Other nucleotide sequences in the sample specify the same CDR3. CDR3 DNA sequence: TGCGCCAGCAGTGAGCTAGGTGGGACTGAAGCTTTCTTT. Its translation: CASSELGGTEAFF. The chain links TRBV10-1 to TRBJ1-1, with D hard to call. Germline V gene sequence: CDR1 WNHNN, CDR2 SYGVQD (reference sequence). The CDR3 sequence is 13 residues long. V was cut by 2 bases and J by 5 bases, with 9 bases left in between.

This sequence joins TRBV5-1 and TRBJ2-7, with 13 bases fitting TRBD2. Germline CDR1 SGHRS, CDR2 YFSETQ. This CDR3 comprises 17 residues. V was clipped by 0 bases and J by 4 bases; unmatched bases: 7. The CDR3 loop is CASSLGTSGSSLYEQYF. The CDR3 nucleotides read TGCGCCAGCAGCTTGGGGACTAGCGGGAGTTCTCTGTACGAGCAGTACTTC.

The rearrangement uses TRBV28 and TRBJ1-2; no clear D. V was trimmed by 5 bases and J by 4 bases, leaving 20 bases between them. The germline gives CDR1 MDHEN, CDR2 SYDVKM. CDR3 length: 16 residues. The CDR3 here is CASSNRVTLFVYGYTF. The CDR3 bases are TGTGCCAGCAGTAACCGGGTCACCCTATTTGTCTATGGCTACACCTTC.

J is TRBJ1-5 and V is TRBV2; D gene uncertain. V lost 0 bases and J lost 6, with 15 bases in between. There are 16 residues in the CDR3. CDR1 is SNHLY, CDR2 FYNNEI, per germline. CDR3 loop: CASSEALRQGGQPQHF. The CDR3 DNA is TGTGCCAGCAGTGAAGCGCTTCGACAAGGTGGTCAGCCCCAGCATTTT. The variable domain in full, completed from reference TRBV2 and TRBJ1-5, reads EPEVTQTPSHQVTQMGQEVILRCVPISNHLYFYWYRQILGQKVEFLVSFYNNEISEKSEIFDDQFSVERPDGSNFTLKIRSTKLEDSAMYFCASSEALRQGGQPQHFGDGTRLSIL.

The rearrangement uses TRBV2 and TRBJ2-5, with 9 bases fitting TRBD2. V dropped 5 bases and J dropped 5; count of bases not matched to a gene: 9. Germline loops: CDR1 SNHLY, CDR2 FYNNEI. This CDR3 is built from 15 residues. The DNA of the CDR3 is TGTGCCAGCAGTTCTCCGGGACTAGCTATGGAGACCCAGTACTTC. This sequence encodes CASSSPGLAMETQYF.

This chain's CDR3 is CASSLGTRDRVDNEQFF. CDR3 nucleotide sequence: TGTGCCAGCAGCTTAGGTACAAGGGACAGGGTAGACAATGAGCAGTTCTTC. V gene TRBV7-9 combines with J gene TRBJ2-1; 9 bases line up with TRBD1. This CDR3 is built from 17 residues. The V gene end was trimmed by 1 base and the J gene end by 5 bases; junction bases not matched to a gene: 9. The V gene's germline CDR1 is SEHNR and CDR2 FQNEAQ (reference sequence).

The chain uses TRBV2 and TRBJ2-7, with TRBD1 identical over 10 bases. The V gene's germline CDR1 is SNHLY and CDR2 FYNNEI. The CDR3 contains 14 residues. V gave up 7 bases and J gave up 2 bases; unmatched junction bases: 5. CDR3 in amino acids: CASIPGQGAYEQYF. Written as DNA, the CDR3 is TGTGCCAGCATCCCCGGACAGGGGGCCTACGAGCAGTACTTC.

This clone occurred a few times. V is TRBV30 and J is TRBJ2-1, with 10 bases aligning to TRBD1. J was trimmed by 7 bases and V by 5 bases; bases with no gene match: 8. CDR1 is GTSNPN and CDR2 is SVGIG in the germline V gene (reference sequence). This CDR3 is 14 amino acids long. The CDR3 loop reads CAWQGTGDGNEQFF. In nucleotides, the CDR3 is TGTGCCTGGCAAGGGACAGGGGATGGGAATGAGCAGTTCTTC.

This chain uses TRBV6-1 with TRBJ1-1; the D gene is possibly TRBD1 (5 bases). Germline V gene sequence: CDR1 MNHNS, CDR2 SASEGT. V was trimmed by 2 bases and J by 4 bases, leaving 14 bases between them. There are 15 residues in the CDR3. CDR3 sequence (DNA): TGTGCCAGCAGTGAATCCGGCAGGAGGGGCACTGAAGCTTTCTTT. Protein product: CASSESGRRGTEAFF.